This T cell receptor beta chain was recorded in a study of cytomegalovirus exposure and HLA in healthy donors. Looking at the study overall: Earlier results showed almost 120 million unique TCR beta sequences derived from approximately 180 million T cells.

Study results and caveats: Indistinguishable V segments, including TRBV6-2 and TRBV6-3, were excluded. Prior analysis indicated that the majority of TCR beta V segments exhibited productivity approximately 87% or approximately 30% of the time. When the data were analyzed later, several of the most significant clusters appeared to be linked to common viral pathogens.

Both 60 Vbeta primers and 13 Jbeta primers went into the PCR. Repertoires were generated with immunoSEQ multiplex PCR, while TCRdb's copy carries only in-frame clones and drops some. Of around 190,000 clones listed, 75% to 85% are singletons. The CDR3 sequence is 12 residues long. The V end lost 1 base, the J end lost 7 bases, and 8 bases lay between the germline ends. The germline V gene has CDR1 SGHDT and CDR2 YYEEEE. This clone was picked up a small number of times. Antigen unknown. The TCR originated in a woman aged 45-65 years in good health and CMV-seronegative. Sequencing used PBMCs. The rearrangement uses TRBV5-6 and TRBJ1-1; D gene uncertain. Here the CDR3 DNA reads TGTGCCAGCAGCTTGACGTTCGGTGAAGCTTTCTTT. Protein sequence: CASSLTFGEAFF.